These 24 T cell receptor beta chains came from one sample sequenced in a study of control samples from healthy donors and cancer patients. The method was immunoSEQ multiplex PCR; TCRdb's version includes in-frame clones alone and lacks a portion of them. Of fewer than 120,000 clones listed, 88% are singletons. The source material was PBMCs. The origin of the receptors is a woman in her fifties or sixties with lung cancer.

This chain joins TRBV7-2 and TRBJ2-4; 10 nucleotides line up with TRBD1. CDR3 length equals 15 residues. Germline V lookup: CDR1 SGHTA, CDR2 FQGNSA. The ends lost 4 bases at V and 6 bases at J; junction bases unmatched: 6. Written as DNA, the CDR3 is TGTGCCAGCAGCTCCCCGGGACAGGGGACAAACATTCAGTACTTC. Amino acid sequence: CASSSPGQGTNIQYF. The complete variable domain, with remaining parts taken from reference TRBV7-2 and TRBJ2-4, reads GAGVSQSPSNKVTEKGKDVELRCDPISGHTALYWYRQSLGQGLEFLIYFQGNSAPDKSGLPSDRFSAERTGGSVSTLTIQRTQQEDSAVYLCASSSPGQGTNIQYFGAGTRLSVL.

The J gene is TRBJ2-1, the V gene TRBV7-9, with TRBD2 matching over 10 bases. CDR1 is SEHNR and CDR2 is FQNEAQ in the germline V gene (reference sequence). Trimming at V came to 1 base and at J to 4 bases, leaving 10 bases not matched to a gene. This CDR3 has 18 amino acids. CDR3 sequence: CASSLEGLAARGYNEQFF. The DNA for the CDR3 is TGTGCCAGCAGCTTAGAAGGACTAGCGGCCAGAGGGTACAATGAGCAGTTCTTC.

J is TRBJ2-1 and V is TRBV11-3; no reliable D call. In germline, CDR1 is SGHNT, CDR2 YENEEA. With 3 bases removed from V and 7 bases from J, the gap between germline ends came to 7 bases. CDR3 length: 12 amino acids. The CDR3 is CASSLARNEQFF. CDR3 nucleotides: TGTGCCAGCAGCTTGGCGAGGAATGAGCAGTTCTTC. Supplemented by reference TRBV11-3 and TRBJ2-1, the full variable domain reads EAGVVQSPRYKIIEKKQPVAFWCNPISGHNTLYWYLQNLGQGPELLIRYENEEAVDDSQLPKDRFSAERLKGVDSTLKIQPAELGDSAVYLCASSLARNEQFFGPGTRLTVL.

The chain uses TRBV5-6 and TRBJ2-3; 7 bases match TRBD2. V gave up 6 bases and J gave up 2 bases; unmatched junction bases: 12. This CDR3 contains 16 residues. Germline V CDR1 and CDR2: SGHDT, YYEEEE. CDR3: CASTSYGSGYTDTQYF. The DNA of the CDR3 is TGTGCCAGCACCTCGTACGGTAGCGGGTACACAGATACGCAGTATTTT. The variable domain in full, with the rest retrieved from reference TRBV5-6 and TRBJ2-3, is DAGVTQSPTHLIKTRGQQVTLRCSPKSGHDTVSWYQQALGQGPQFIFQYYEEEERQRGNFPDRFSGHQFPNYSSELNVNALLLGDSALYLCASTSYGSGYTDTQYFGPGTRLTVL.

The V and J genes are TRBV19 and TRBJ2-7; 8 bases are a match to TRBD2. This CDR3 is 19 amino acids long. Trimming took 0 bases from V and 9 from J; bases not matched to a gene: 22. The germline CDR1 and CDR2 sequences are LNHDA and SQIVND (reference sequence). The CDR3 nucleotides are TGTGCCAGTAGTATAGATTATGATGGAGCGGGAGTTTTTCCCCTAGGGCAGTACTTC. Protein sequence: CASSIDYDGAGVFPLGQYF.

Only one count was recorded for this clone. The chain joins TRBV11-2 to TRBJ2-1; TRBD1 matches 7 bases. Germline trimming cut 3 bases from V and 0 bases from J; bases unmatched to any gene: 2. The CDR3 sequence is 15 residues long. Germline V lookup: CDR1 SGHAT, CDR2 FQNNGV. The CDR3 DNA reads as TGTGCCAGCAGCTTCAACAGGGGCTCCTACAATGAGCAGTTCTTC. It encodes CASSFNRGSYNEQFF.

This clone was seen just once. The V and J genes are TRBV19 and TRBJ1-5; D not resolved. The CDR3 consists of 15 residues. CDR1 and CDR2 from the germline V gene are LNHDA and SQIVND (reference sequence). V dropped 4 bases and J dropped 1 base, with 11 bases sitting between them. CDR3 loop: CASSNPDASNQPQHF. Written as DNA, the CDR3 is TGTGCCAGTAGTAACCCAGACGCCAGCAATCAGCCCCAGCATTTT.

The chain couples TRBV6-5 to TRBJ2-1; TRBD1 aligns across 8 bases. Germline lookup yields CDR1 MNHEY and CDR2 SVGAGI. The CDR3 sequence is 16 residues long. The V and J ends lost 4 bases and 7 bases, in that order; junction bases with no gene match: 12. In DNA form, the CDR3 reads TGTGCCAGCAGTTCCTCAGGGGGCCTTGATGTAAATGAGCAGTTCTTC. Amino acid sequence: CASSSSGGLDVNEQFF.

The chain employs TRBV27 and TRBJ1-5, with D uncertain. The CDR3 loop spans 14 amino acids. Trimming removed 2 bases at V and 4 bases at J, with 9 bases between. Germline V gene sequence: CDR1 MNHEY, CDR2 SMNVEV (reference sequence). CDR3 DNA: TGTGCCAGCAGTTTAAGGCCAGGAAATCAGCCCCAGCATTTT. Its translation: CASSLRPGNQPQHF.

This clone was detected only once. The chain recombines TRBV2 with TRBJ1-1, with no clear D. Germline CDR1 reads SNHLY; CDR2 reads FYNNEI. CDR3 size: 17 residues. The germline V and J ends were trimmed by 2 bases and 3 bases, with 19 bases remaining between them. CDR3 amino acids: CASSERRQGRTDTEAFF. The CDR3 DNA reads TGTGCCAGCAGTGAAAGGAGACAAGGGAGAACGGACACTGAAGCTTTCTTT.

The chain uses TRBV10-3 and TRBJ1-1; possibly TRBD1 for D (6 bases). The V end lost 6 bases, the J end lost 0 bases, and 17 bases lay between the germline ends. Looked up from germline, CDR1 is ENHRY and CDR2 is SYGVKD. CDR3 length equals 16 residues. CDR3 nucleotide sequence: TGTGCCATCAGCCAGTTCCGGGACAACATGAACACTGAAGCTTTCTTT. Residues: CAISQFRDNMNTEAFF.

The CDR3 nucleotides are TGTGCCACCAGTGGCGGGACAGGGGAAGATCTAGGCTATGGCTACACCTTC. Protein sequence: CATSGGTGEDLGYGYTF. The genes are TRBV24-1 and TRBJ1-2; TRBD1 aligns across 10 bases. The CDR3 covers 17 residues. V lost 5 bases, J lost 4 bases, and 12 bases stayed unmatched. Germline V gene lookup returns CDR1 KGHDR and CDR2 SFDVKD.

The gene calls are TRBV12-3 or TRBV12-4 and TRBJ2-3; D call uncertain. Trimming pared 4 bases from V and 2 bases from J, leaving 4 bases between. CDR3 length: 12 amino acids. The CDR3 reads CASSSYTDTQYF. In DNA form, the CDR3 reads TGTGCCAGCAGTTCCTACACAGATACGCAGTATTTT.

The chain joins TRBV7-8 to TRBJ2-1; D possibly corresponds to TRBD2 (6 bases). V lost 1 base to trimming and J lost 4 bases, with 14 bases between them. Germline CDR1 reads SGHVS; CDR2 reads FQNEAQ. The CDR3 covers 16 residues. For the CDR3, the DNA is TGTGCCAGCAGCTTAGGCCGGGGAGGCCTATACAATGAGCAGTTCTTC. This encodes CASSLGRGGLYNEQFF.

This clone was picked up a small number of times. Distinct nucleotide sequences in the sample also encode this CDR3. The chain has TRBV6-2 or TRBV6-3 and TRBJ1-1, with unresolved D. CDR3 size: 13 residues. CDR1 MNHEY and CDR2 SVGEGT come from the germline V gene. The germline V and J ends were trimmed by 2 bases and 0 bases, with 4 bases remaining between them. CDR3 in DNA: TGTGCCAGCAGTTACACGATGAACACTGAAGCTTTCTTT. It encodes CASSYTMNTEAFF.

The chain employs TRBV3-1 (or the pseudogene TRBV3-2) and TRBJ2-7; TRBD2 might be the D (7 bases). The V end lost 3 bases, the J end lost 2 bases, and 11 bases lay between the germline ends. The CDR3 loop spans 14 amino acids. From germline, CDR1 is LGHDT and CDR2 YNNKEL (reference sequence). In DNA form, the CDR3 reads TGTGCCAGCAGCCATGGGGGGGCGACCTACGAGCAGTACTTC. Its protein is CASSHGGATYEQYF.

The V gene is TRBV5-4, the J gene TRBJ1-1; no firm D call. Germline CDR1 reads SGHNT; CDR2 reads YYREEE (reference sequence). The CDR3 length is 13 residues. V was clipped by 3 bases and J by 8 bases, with 14 bases between them. CDR3 DNA sequence: TGTGCCAGCAGCTCAGGATGGGGTAGGGAAGCTTTCTTT. It encodes CASSSGWGREAFF.

V is TRBV3-1 (or the pseudogene TRBV3-2) and J is TRBJ2-3; 7 bases line up with TRBD2. Germline assignment: CDR1 LGHDT and CDR2 YNNKEL (reference sequence). The CDR3 totals 17 residues. V dropped 4 bases and J dropped 2; count of bases not matched to a gene: 12. The CDR3 loop is CASSPRGLAANTDTQYF. DNA of the CDR3: TGTGCCAGCAGCCCGCGAGGGCTAGCGGCAAACACAGATACGCAGTATTTT.

V is TRBV7-9 and J is TRBJ1-2; D ambiguous. Germline V gene lookup returns CDR1 SEHNR and CDR2 FQNEAQ (reference sequence). With 4 bases removed from V and 4 bases from J, the gap between germline ends came to 19 bases. CDR3 length: 16 residues. CDR3 nucleotide sequence: TGTGCCAGCAGCTCCAAGATGCCAGCCTCTTCCTATGGCTACACCTTC. This encodes CASSSKMPASSYGYTF.

The chain joins TRBV27 to TRBJ2-2, with D unresolved. V was cut by 4 bases and J by 10 bases, with 10 bases left in between. Germline V gene lookup returns CDR1 MNHEY and CDR2 SMNVEV (reference sequence). The CDR3 contains 12 residues. The CDR3 DNA sequence: TGTGCCAGCAGTTCTGTTGGCTTGGAGCTGTTTTTT. Encoded protein: CASSSVGLELFF.

This chain uses TRBV7-8 with TRBJ1-3; D might be TRBD1 (5 bases). This CDR3 is built from 14 residues. Per germline, CDR1 SGHVS and CDR2 FQNEAQ. Trimming cost V 3 bases and J 4 bases, with 10 bases left between them. The CDR3 bases are TGTGCCAGCAGCTTTCGGGGCCAGGGAAACACCATATATTTT. Its translation: CASSFRGQGNTIYF.

This clone showed up just a few times. The rearrangement joins TRBV5-1 to TRBJ1-1; D may be TRBD1 (5 bases). This CDR3 has 13 amino acids. Germline CDR1 is SGHRS and CDR2 is YFSETQ. The V end was cut by 0 bases, the J end by 11 bases, with 14 bases between. This CDR3 is CASSLDVGAMAFF. CDR3 nucleotide sequence: TGCGCCAGCAGCTTGGATGTAGGGGCTATGGCTTTCTTT.

This sequence joins TRBV6-2 or TRBV6-3 and TRBJ1-5; 7 bases align to TRBD1. The CDR3 is 14 amino acids. The V gene end was trimmed by 5 bases and the J gene end by 3 bases; junction bases not matched to a gene: 4. Per the germline V gene, CDR1 is MNHEY and CDR2 is SVGEGT. In DNA form, the CDR3 reads TGTGCCAGCAGTACCGGGACAGTCAATCAGCCCCAGCATTTT. Translation: CASSTGTVNQPQHF.

The J gene is TRBJ2-3, the V gene TRBV19; no reliable D call. The germline V gene has CDR1 LNHDA and CDR2 SQIVND (reference sequence). The CDR3 has 12 amino acids. Trimming took off 2 bases at V and 6 bases at J, with 6 bases between the two ends. CDR3 bases: TGTGCCAGTAGTATAAGCTCCGATACGCAGTATTTT. Its protein product is CASSISSDTQYF. Full variable domain (remainder filled in from reference TRBV19 and TRBJ2-3): DGGITQSPKYLFRKEGQNVTLSCEQNLNHDAMYWYRQDPGQGLRLIYYSQIVNDFQKGDIAEGYSVSREKKESFPLTVTSAQKNPTAFYLCASSISSDTQYFGPGTRLTVL.